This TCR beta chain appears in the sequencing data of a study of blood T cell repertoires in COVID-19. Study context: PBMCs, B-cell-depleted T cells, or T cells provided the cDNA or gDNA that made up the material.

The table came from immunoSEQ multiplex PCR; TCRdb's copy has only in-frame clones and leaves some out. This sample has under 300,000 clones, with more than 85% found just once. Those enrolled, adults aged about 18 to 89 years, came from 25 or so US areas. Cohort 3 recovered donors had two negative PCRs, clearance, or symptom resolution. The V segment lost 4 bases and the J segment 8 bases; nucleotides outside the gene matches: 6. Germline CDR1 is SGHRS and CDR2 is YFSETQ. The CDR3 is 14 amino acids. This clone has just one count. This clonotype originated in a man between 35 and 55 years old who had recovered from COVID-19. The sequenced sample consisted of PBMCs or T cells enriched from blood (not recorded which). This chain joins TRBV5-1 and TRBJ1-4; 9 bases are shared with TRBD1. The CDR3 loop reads CASSPQGAEEKLFF. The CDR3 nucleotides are TGCGCCAGCAGCCCACAGGGGGCTGAGGAAAAACTGTTTTTT.